A single sample is the source of the 27 T cell receptor beta chains below, sequenced in a study of blood T cell repertoires in COVID-19. Sequencing was performed with immunoSEQ multiplex PCR; in TCRdb, only in-frame clones are kept and a portion is missing. The repertoire holds around 100,000 clones, with 80% to 85% as singletons. The sequenced sample consisted of peripheral blood. These receptors all come from a man aged 70-80 years with active or convalescent COVID-19.

A word on this clone: The junction does not match germline at one end; this may be a read error. The chain joins TRBV7-7 to TRBJ2-5; 7 positions agree with TRBD1. Germline V gene sequence: CDR1 SSHAT, CDR2 FNYEAQ (reference sequence). This CDR3 contains 14 residues. The CDR3 nucleotides read TGTGCTAGCAGCTTGACAGGGTACCAAGAGACCCAGTACTTC. It encodes CASSLTGYQETQYF.

CDR3 in DNA: TGTGCCAGCAGTTCCGGACAGCTAACGAGCACAGATACGCAGTATTTT. This gives the protein CASSSGQLTSTDTQYF. The gene calls are TRBV27 and TRBJ2-3; D possibly corresponds to TRBD1 (6 bases). Germline V lookup: CDR1 MNHEY, CDR2 SMNVEV (reference sequence). V lost 4 bases to trimming and J lost 0 bases, with 14 bases between them. The CDR3 totals 16 residues.

This clone has only a few counts. The chain joins TRBV18 to TRBJ2-7; tentatively, D is TRBD1 (5 bases). Germline assignment: CDR1 KGHSH and CDR2 LQKENI. The V gene lost 3 bases and the J gene lost 6 bases, with 12 bases spanning the gap. This CDR3 region has 13 residues. The CDR3 sequence: CASSPPGYPEQYF. For the CDR3, the DNA is TGTGCCAGCTCACCGCCAGGGTATCCCGAGCAGTACTTC.

The chain couples TRBV5-4 to TRBJ2-5; D is uncertain. V lost 4 bases and J lost 5, with 15 bases in between. Germline CDR1 is SGHNT and CDR2 is YYREEE (reference sequence). CDR3 length: 14 residues. The CDR3 region is CASSPSGGAETQYF. DNA of the CDR3: TGTGCCAGCAGCCCGTCGGGTGGCGCGGAGACCCAGTACTTC.

The V and J genes are TRBV2 and TRBJ1-3; perhaps TRBD1 as D (5 bases). The V end was cut by 2 bases, the J end by 4 bases, with 9 bases between. This CDR3 has 14 residues. The V gene's germline CDR1 is SNHLY and CDR2 FYNNEI. As DNA, the CDR3 is TGTGCCAGCAGTGAACAGGGCGGCGGAAACACCATATATTTT. It encodes CASSEQGGGNTIYF.

The rearrangement joins TRBV19 to TRBJ1-1; 8 bases are a match to TRBD1. Per the germline V gene, CDR1 is LNHDA and CDR2 is SQIVND (reference sequence). The V gene end was trimmed by 3 bases and the J gene end by 5 bases; junction bases not matched to a gene: 8. The length of the CDR3 is 15 residues. In DNA, the CDR3 is TGTGCCAGTAGTATGCTGGACAGGGAGGGAACTGAAGCTTTCTTT. Translating gives CASSMLDREGTEAFF.

The chain links TRBV5-1 to TRBJ1-1; 8 bases are a match to TRBD1. CDR1 and CDR2 (germline): SGHRS, YFSETQ. CDR3 length equals 16 residues. V trimming: 3 bases; J trimming: 3 bases; junction bases outside the gene matches: 10. The CDR3 nucleotides read TGCGCCAGCAGCTCCCCCTACAGGGGGGGGGACACTGAAGCTTTCTTT. It codes for CASSSPYRGGDTEAFF.

This rearrangement joins TRBV9 to TRBJ1-3, with 8 bases aligning to TRBD1. After removal of 4 bases from V and 4 bases from J, the junction contained 10 bases not matched to a gene. The CDR3 runs to 16 residues. Germline V gene data show CDR1 as SGDLS and CDR2 as YYNGEE. The CDR3 DNA follows: TGTGCCAGCAGCCCCTCGCTGACAGGGGCAGGAAACACCATATATTTT. It encodes CASSPSLTGAGNTIYF.

The genes are TRBV4-3 and TRBJ2-7, with 8 bases matching TRBD2. V dropped 1 base and J dropped 2; count of bases not matched to a gene: 1. CDR1 is LGHNA, CDR2 YSLEER, per germline. The CDR3 sequence is 14 residues long. CDR3 coding DNA: TGCGCCAGCAGCCAAGCGGGGGGGCCCTACGAGCAGTACTTC. Translating it yields CASSQAGGPYEQYF.

This chain links TRBV30 with TRBJ1-1, with 7 bases matching TRBD1. The CDR3 consists of 14 residues. V shed 3 bases, J shed 5 bases, and the junction held 9 bases outside the gene matches. Per the germline V gene, CDR1 is GTSNPN and CDR2 is SVGIG (reference sequence). The CDR3 DNA follows: TGTGCCTGGAGGAGGAAACAGGGGAGGACTGAAGCTTTCTTT. This gives the protein CAWRRKQGRTEAFF. Looking up the rest from reference TRBV30 and TRBJ1-1 gives the full variable domain: SQTIHQWPATLVQPVGSPLSLECTVEGTSNPNLYWYRQAAGRGLQLLFYSVGIGQISSEVPQNLSASRPQDRQFILSSKKLLLSDSGFYLCAWRRKQGRTEAFFGQGTRLTVV.

The CDR3 protein is CASSPVRGLASNEQFF. The CDR3 coding sequence is TGTGCCAGCAGCCCCGTACGTGGACTAGCTAGCAATGAGCAGTTCTTC. The rearrangement joins TRBV7-9 to TRBJ2-1, with 8 positions matching TRBD2. V lost 5 bases and J lost 6; bases outside the gene matches: 12. The V gene's germline CDR1 is SEHNR and CDR2 FQNEAQ (reference sequence). The CDR3 length is 16 residues.

This chain connects TRBV5-3 to TRBJ2-7, with D possibly TRBD2 on 5 matching bases. TRBV5-3 is assigned to the ORF class and has an uncertain function. V dropped 3 bases and J dropped 2 bases, with 15 bases sitting between them. The CDR3 length is 15 residues. CDR3 nucleotide sequence: TGTGCCAGAAGCTGCAGTATCGGGAAAACCTACGAGCAGTACTTC. This translates into CARSCSIGKTYEQYF.

The chain couples TRBV2 to TRBJ2-1; 10 nucleotides align to TRBD1. The CDR3 consists of 13 residues. The J segment lost 7 bases and the V segment lost 6 bases, leaving 3 bases of the junction unmatched. Germline V gene lookup returns CDR1 SNHLY and CDR2 FYNNEI. Written as DNA, the CDR3 is TGTGCCAGCAGCTGGGACAGGGGAAATGAGCAGTTCTTC. Its translation: CASSWDRGNEQFF.

The chain has TRBV18 and TRBJ1-1, with D possibly being TRBD1 (5 bases). The CDR3 is 15 amino acids. Germline assignment: CDR1 KGHSH and CDR2 LQKENI. Trimming took off 3 bases at V and 4 bases at J, with 15 bases between the two ends. The CDR3 sequence is CASSPVAGEGTEAFF. The CDR3 DNA is TGTGCCAGCTCACCGGTCGCGGGGGAAGGCACTGAAGCTTTCTTT.

The chain couples TRBV5-8 to TRBJ2-1; perhaps TRBD2 as D (6 bases). Germline CDR1 is SGHTS and CDR2 is YDEGEE. This CDR3 contains 17 residues. Trimming took 3 bases from V and 5 from J, leaving 21 bases between them. CDR3: CASSWTGTSTTNNEQFF. CDR3 nucleotide sequence: TGTGCCAGCAGCTGGACCGGGACTTCCACAACAAACAATGAGCAGTTCTTC.

The chain combines TRBV3-1 (or the pseudogene TRBV3-2) with TRBJ2-2, with 7 bases matching TRBD2. Trimming at V came to 4 bases and at J to 2 bases, leaving 7 bases not matched to a gene. The germline CDR1 and CDR2 sequences are LGHDT and YNNKEL (reference sequence). This CDR3 comprises 16 residues. The CDR3 spells CASSPRASGNTGELFF. CDR3 nucleotide sequence: TGTGCCAGCAGCCCGCGGGCTAGCGGTAACACCGGGGAGCTGTTTTTT.

The V and J genes are TRBV30 and TRBJ1-2; TRBD1 agrees at 9 bases. The CDR3 length is 13 residues. Germline loops: CDR1 GTSNPN, CDR2 SVGIG (reference sequence). Trimming at V came to 4 bases and at J to 3 bases, leaving 3 bases not matched to a gene. The CDR3 sequence is CAWKGQGDYGYTF. CDR3 bases: TGTGCCTGGAAGGGACAGGGTGACTATGGCTACACCTTC. The variable domain in full, with the rest retrieved from reference TRBV30 and TRBJ1-2, is SQTIHQWPATLVQPVGSPLSLECTVEGTSNPNLYWYRQAAGRGLQLLFYSVGIGQISSEVPQNLSASRPQDRQFILSSKKLLLSDSGFYLCAWKGQGDYGYTFGSGTRLTVV.

In nucleotides, the CDR3 is TGTGCCAGCAGCCCCCACGGTGCGGGGATGCCTTACGAGCAGTACTTC. Translation: CASSPHGAGMPYEQYF. The chain is built from TRBV11-2 and TRBJ2-7, with a weak D call TRBD2 (6 bases). Looked up from germline, CDR1 is SGHAT and CDR2 is FQNNGV. Trimming left V 5 bases short and J 4 bases short, with 21 bases between. The CDR3 loop spans 16 amino acids.

The rearrangement uses TRBV18 and TRBJ1-5; tentative D call: TRBD1 (6 bases). V lost 3 bases to trimming and J lost 3 bases, with 15 bases between them. The CDR3 has 16 residues. From germline, CDR1 is KGHSH and CDR2 LQKENI. DNA for the CDR3: TGTGCCAGCTCACCTAATAGGGGACACCTCAATCAGCCCCAGCATTTT. It translates to CASSPNRGHLNQPQHF.

This clone has just a few counts. V usage is TRBV5-4 and J usage is TRBJ1-2, with 7 bases aligning to TRBD1. The CDR3 covers 13 residues. In germline, CDR1 is SGHNT, CDR2 YYREEE (reference sequence). The V segment lost 5 bases and the J segment 8 bases; nucleotides outside the gene matches: 9. CDR3 in amino acids: CASSPKGAQGYTF. The CDR3 bases are TGTGCCAGCAGTCCTAAGGGGGCGCAAGGCTACACCTTC.

The genes are TRBV28 and TRBJ1-5; 8 nucleotides agree with TRBD1. Germline trimming cut 7 bases from V and 6 bases from J; bases unmatched to any gene: 8. CDR3 length: 14 amino acids. The germline V gene encodes CDR1 MDHEN and CDR2 SYDVKM. DNA for the CDR3: TGTGCCAGCACCTTGACAGGGGTTATTCAGCCCCAGCATTTT. Amino acids: CASTLTGVIQPQHF.

J is TRBJ1-2 and V is TRBV4-1, with TRBD1 as a possible D gene (6 bases). The V and J ends lost 3 bases and 8 bases respectively, with 16 bases between them. The germline V gene encodes CDR1 MGHRA and CDR2 YSYEKL. The CDR3 totals 14 residues. The DNA of the CDR3 is TGCGCCAGCAGCCAGACAATTAACAGGGACGGCTACACCTTC. Translation gives CASSQTINRDGYTF.

The chain has TRBV6-5 and TRBJ2-3; D unclear. Germline lookup yields CDR1 MNHEY and CDR2 SVGAGI. Deletions cut 5 bases from V and 3 bases from J, with 3 bases between. CDR3 length: 11 residues. The CDR3 nucleotides read TGTGCCAGCAGTACTACAGATACGCAGTATTTT. Protein product: CASSTTDTQYF.

V and J are TRBV6-1 and TRBJ1-2, with D possibly matching TRBD1 (5 bases). The CDR3 is 14 amino acids. Germline values: CDR1 MNHNS, CDR2 SASEGT. Trimming cost V 3 bases and J 4 bases, with 12 bases left between them. As DNA, the CDR3 is TGTGCCAGCAGTGAGGGGCTCGGGGGCTATGGCTACACCTTC. Its translation is CASSEGLGGYGYTF.

The J gene is TRBJ1-4, the V gene TRBV15; TRBD1 agrees at 8 bases. Germline loops: CDR1 LNHNV, CDR2 YYDKDF (reference sequence). This CDR3 spans 15 amino acids. With V trimmed by 2 bases and J by 4 bases, 3 bases remained unmatched. The CDR3 region is CATSRQGAHNEKLFF. The CDR3 region has the DNA TGTGCCACCAGCAGACAGGGGGCTCATAATGAAAAACTGTTTTTT. Combining the CDR3 with reference TRBV15 and TRBJ1-4 gives the whole variable domain DAMVIQNPRYQVTQFGKPVTLSCSQTLNHNVMYWYQQKSSQAPKLLFHYYDKDFNNEADTPDNFQSRRPNTSFCFLDIRSPGLGDTAMYLCATSRQGAHNEKLFFGSGTQLSVL.

The gene calls are TRBV30 and TRBJ2-3; D perhaps matches TRBD2 (7 bases). Germline assignment: CDR1 GTSNPN and CDR2 SVGIG (reference sequence). CDR3 length: 14 residues. V was cut by 5 bases and J by 1 base, with 13 bases left in between. Here the CDR3 DNA reads TGTGCCTGGGGGCGGGGGCCAGGCACAGATACGCAGTATTTT. It encodes CAWGRGPGTDTQYF.

J is TRBJ1-4 and V is TRBV6-5, with a possible D match to TRBD1 (5 bases). Germline assignment: CDR1 MNHEY and CDR2 SVGAGI. With 6 bases removed from V and 8 bases from J, the gap between germline ends came to 16 bases. The CDR3 has 14 amino acids. The CDR3 nucleotides are TGTGCCAGCAGCCCCTCGGGGGGAAAAGAAAAACTGTTTTTT. This sequence encodes CASSPSGGKEKLFF.